Listed below are T cell receptor beta chains from one sample, sequenced in a study of T cells after yellow fever vaccination. One entry per CDR3 protein results from TCRdb running MiXCR on the 5' RACE reads. The sample has 250,000 to 350,000 distinct CDR3 sequences; approximately 10% are singletons. The sample in question was CD4+ T cells sorted from PBMCs, obtained 5 days after the yellow fever booster vaccination. These receptors all come from a man aged 18 to 30 who received the YFV17D yellow fever vaccine. Each CDR3 is given with its conserved first and last residue. The order of the fields is clone size, D gene, J gene, V gene, CDR3 protein, CDR3 DNA. The D gene is left open where the match is weak. The listing skips clone size in some rows; elsewhere it reads once, few, many or a size class.

clone size: NA; D gene: NA; J gene: TRBJ2-3; V gene: TRBV2; CDR3 protein: CASSSPRSTDTQYF; CDR3 DNA: TGTGCCAGCAGCAGTCCAAGAAGCACAGATACGCAGTATTTT
clone size: many; D gene: TRBD2; J gene: TRBJ2-7; V gene: TRBV5-1; CDR3 protein: CASSRIAGTYEQYF; CDR3 DNA: TGCGCCAGCAGTAGAATAGCGGGAACCTACGAGCAGTACTTC
clone size: few; D gene: NA; J gene: TRBJ2-2; V gene: TRBV3-1; CDR3 protein: CASSQFGRATGELFF; CDR3 DNA: TGTGCCAGCAGCCAATTCGGCAGGGCCACCGGGGAGCTGTTTTTT
clone size: NA; D gene: NA; J gene: TRBJ1-6; V gene: TRBV3-1; CDR3 protein: CASSQDAAGSPLHF; CDR3 DNA: TGTGCCAGCAGCCAAGACGCGGCAGGATCACCCCTCCACTTT
clone size: many; D gene: TRBD2; J gene: TRBJ2-7; V gene: TRBV5-4; CDR3 protein: CASSLAAGGSYEQYF; CDR3 DNA: TGTGCCAGCAGCTTGGCAGCGGGGGGCTCCTACGAGCAGTACTTC
clone size: NA; D gene: NA; J gene: TRBJ1-5; V gene: TRBV29-1; CDR3 protein: CSAGAVNQPQHF; CDR3 DNA: TGCAGCGCCGGAGCGGTTAATCAGCCCCAGCATTTT
clone size: few; D gene: TRBD2; J gene: TRBJ2-1; V gene: TRBV7-9; CDR3 protein: CASSGGRVHNEQFF; CDR3 DNA: TGTGCCAGCAGCGGGGGGAGGGTGCACAATGAGCAGTTCTTC
clone size: NA; D gene: TRBD2; J gene: TRBJ2-5; V gene: TRBV7-2; CDR3 protein: CASSTPGTSGQETQYF; CDR3 DNA: TGTGCCAGCAGCACCCCCGGGACTAGCGGACAAGAGACCCAGTACTTC
clone size: few; D gene: NA; J gene: TRBJ1-4; V gene: TRBV10-3; CDR3 protein: CAIGEGSNEKLFF; CDR3 DNA: TGTGCCATCGGTGAAGGAAGCAATGAAAAACTGTTTTTT
clone size: many; D gene: NA; J gene: TRBJ2-4; V gene: TRBV20-1; CDR3 protein: CSASDLAKNIQYF; CDR3 DNA: TGCAGTGCTAGTGACTTAGCCAAAAACATTCAGTACTTC
clone size: few; D gene: TRBD1; J gene: TRBJ2-5; V gene: TRBV6-1; CDR3 protein: CASSVNRGQETQYF; CDR3 DNA: TGTGCCAGCAGTGTCAACAGGGGACAAGAGACCCAGTACTTC
clone size: many; D gene: NA; J gene: TRBJ2-1; V gene: TRBV4-1; CDR3 protein: CASSQDWRRVLHEQFF; CDR3 DNA: TGCGCCAGCAGCCAAGATTGGAGAAGGGTGTTACATGAGCAGTTCTTC
clone size: many; D gene: NA; J gene: TRBJ2-7; V gene: TRBV4-3; CDR3 protein: CASSQVDTGREQYF; CDR3 DNA: TGCGCCAGCAGCCAAGTCGATACAGGGCGGGAGCAGTACTTC